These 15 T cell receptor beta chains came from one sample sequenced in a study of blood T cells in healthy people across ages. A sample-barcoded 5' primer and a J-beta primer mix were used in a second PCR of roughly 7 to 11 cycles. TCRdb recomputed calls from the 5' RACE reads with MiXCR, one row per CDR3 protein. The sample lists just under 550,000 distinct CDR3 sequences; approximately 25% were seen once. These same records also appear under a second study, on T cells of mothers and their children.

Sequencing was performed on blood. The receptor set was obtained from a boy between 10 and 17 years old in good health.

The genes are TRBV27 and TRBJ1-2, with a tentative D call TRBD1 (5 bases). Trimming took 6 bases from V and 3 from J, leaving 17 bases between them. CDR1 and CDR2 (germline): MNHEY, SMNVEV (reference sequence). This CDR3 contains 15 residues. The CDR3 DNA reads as TGTGCCAGCAGATCCCCGGTGCAGGGCTACTATGGCTACACCTTC. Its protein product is CASRSPVQGYYGYTF.

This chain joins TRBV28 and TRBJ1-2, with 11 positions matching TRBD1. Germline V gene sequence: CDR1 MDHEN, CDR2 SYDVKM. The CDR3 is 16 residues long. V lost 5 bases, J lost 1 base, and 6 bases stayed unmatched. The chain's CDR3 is CASSEGGTGGNYGYTF. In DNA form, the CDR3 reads TGTGCCAGCAGTGAAGGGGGGACAGGGGGTAACTATGGCTACACCTTC.

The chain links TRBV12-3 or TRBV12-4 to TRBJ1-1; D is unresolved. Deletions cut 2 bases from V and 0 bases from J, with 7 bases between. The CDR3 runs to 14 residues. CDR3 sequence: CASSLTAMNTEAFF. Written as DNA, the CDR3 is TGTGCCAGCAGTTTAACTGCTATGAACACTGAAGCTTTCTTT.

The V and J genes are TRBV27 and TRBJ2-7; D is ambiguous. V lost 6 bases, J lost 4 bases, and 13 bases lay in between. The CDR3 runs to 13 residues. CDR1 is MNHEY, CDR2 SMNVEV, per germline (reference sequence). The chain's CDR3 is CASRTLNAYEQYF. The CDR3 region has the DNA TGTGCCAGCAGGACCTTGAATGCGTACGAGCAGTACTTC.

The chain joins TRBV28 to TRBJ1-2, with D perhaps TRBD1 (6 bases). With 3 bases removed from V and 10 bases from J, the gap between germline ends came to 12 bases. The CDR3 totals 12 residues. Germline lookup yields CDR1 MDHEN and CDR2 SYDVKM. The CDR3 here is CASSLGAGVYTF. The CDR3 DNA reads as TGTGCCAGCAGTTTGGGGGCAGGGGTCTACACCTTC.

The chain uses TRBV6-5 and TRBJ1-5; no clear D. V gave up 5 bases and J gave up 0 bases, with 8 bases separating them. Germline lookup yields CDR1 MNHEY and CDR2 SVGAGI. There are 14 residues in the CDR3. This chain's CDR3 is CASSARFSNQPQHF. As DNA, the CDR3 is TGTGCCAGCAGTGCGAGGTTTAGCAATCAGCCCCAGCATTTT.

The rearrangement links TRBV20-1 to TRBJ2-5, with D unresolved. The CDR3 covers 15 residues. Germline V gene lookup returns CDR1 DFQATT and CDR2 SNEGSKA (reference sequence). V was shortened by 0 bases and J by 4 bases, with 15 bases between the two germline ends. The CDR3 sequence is CSARDLMWLSETQYF. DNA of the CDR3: TGCAGTGCTAGAGATCTCATGTGGTTGTCAGAGACCCAGTACTTC.

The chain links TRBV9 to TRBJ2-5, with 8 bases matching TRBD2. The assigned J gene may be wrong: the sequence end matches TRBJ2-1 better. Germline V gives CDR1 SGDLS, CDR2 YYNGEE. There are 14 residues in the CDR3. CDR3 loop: CASTPPGAGAEQFF. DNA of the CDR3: TGTGCCAGCACACCTCCCGGAGCGGGAGCTGAGCAGTTCTTC.

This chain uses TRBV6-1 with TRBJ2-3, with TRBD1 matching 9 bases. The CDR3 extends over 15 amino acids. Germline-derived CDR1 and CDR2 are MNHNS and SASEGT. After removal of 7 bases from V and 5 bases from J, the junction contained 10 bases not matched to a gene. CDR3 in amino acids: CASILTGGGKDTQYF. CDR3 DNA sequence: TGTGCCAGCATCCTCACAGGGGGCGGGAAAGATACGCAGTATTTT.

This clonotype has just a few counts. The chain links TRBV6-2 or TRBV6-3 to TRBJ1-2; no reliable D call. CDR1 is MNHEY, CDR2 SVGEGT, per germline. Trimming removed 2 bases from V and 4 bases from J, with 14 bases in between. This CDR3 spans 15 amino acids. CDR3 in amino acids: CASSYAPLGIYGYTF. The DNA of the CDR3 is TGTGCCAGCAGTTACGCTCCCTTAGGAATCTATGGCTACACCTTC.

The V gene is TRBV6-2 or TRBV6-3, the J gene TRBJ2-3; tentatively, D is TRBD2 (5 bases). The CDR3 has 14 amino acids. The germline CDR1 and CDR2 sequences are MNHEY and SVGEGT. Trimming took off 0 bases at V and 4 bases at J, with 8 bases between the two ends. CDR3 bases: TGTGCCAGCAGTTACTCTCCTAGCCCAGATACGCAGTATTTT. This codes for CASSYSPSPDTQYF.

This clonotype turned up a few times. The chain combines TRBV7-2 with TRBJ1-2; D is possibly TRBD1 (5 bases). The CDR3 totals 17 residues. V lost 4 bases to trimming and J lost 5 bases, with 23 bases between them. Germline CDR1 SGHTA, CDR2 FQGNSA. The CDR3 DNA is TGTGCCAGCAGCTCCCCGACTCCCAAGACAGCCTCGTATGGCTACACCTTC. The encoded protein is CASSSPTPKTASYGYTF.

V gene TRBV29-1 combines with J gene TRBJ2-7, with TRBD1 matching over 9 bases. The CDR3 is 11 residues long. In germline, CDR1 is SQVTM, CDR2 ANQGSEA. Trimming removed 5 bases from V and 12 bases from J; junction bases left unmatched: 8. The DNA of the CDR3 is TGCAGCGTTAGAACGGGGGACAGGGCGTACTTC. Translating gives CSVRTGDRAYF.

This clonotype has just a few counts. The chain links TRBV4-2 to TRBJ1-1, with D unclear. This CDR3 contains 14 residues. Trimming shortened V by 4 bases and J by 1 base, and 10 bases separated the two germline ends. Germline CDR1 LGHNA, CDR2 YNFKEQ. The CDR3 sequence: CASSPRHGNTEAFF. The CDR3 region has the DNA TGTGCCAGCAGCCCGAGACACGGGAACACTGAAGCTTTCTTT.

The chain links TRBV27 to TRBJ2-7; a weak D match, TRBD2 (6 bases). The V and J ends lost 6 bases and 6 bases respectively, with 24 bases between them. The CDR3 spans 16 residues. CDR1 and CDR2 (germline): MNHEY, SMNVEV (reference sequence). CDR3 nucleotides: TGTGCCAGCAGCCGGAGTTCCGGGACTGGGATTGGCGAGCAGTACTTC. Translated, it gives CASSRSSGTGIGEQYF.